The clone carrying this T cell receptor beta chain appeared many times. These data come from a study of T cells of healthy individuals. The CDR3 sequence is 16 residues long. In germline, CDR1 is MGHRA, CDR2 YSYEKL. V lost 6 bases and J lost 2; bases outside the gene matches: 8. TCRdb processed the 5' RACE reads anew with MiXCR; each CDR3 protein has one entry. The profile shows around 53,000 distinct CDR3 sequences, roughly 14% of them singletons. This TCR was recovered from a human donor in good health. The chain employs TRBV4-1 and TRBJ2-3; 10 bases fit TRBD1. The CDR3 loop is CASRKTTGGFTDTQYF. Here the CDR3 DNA reads TGCGCCAGCAGGAAGACGACAGGGGGCTTCACAGATACGCAGTATTTT.